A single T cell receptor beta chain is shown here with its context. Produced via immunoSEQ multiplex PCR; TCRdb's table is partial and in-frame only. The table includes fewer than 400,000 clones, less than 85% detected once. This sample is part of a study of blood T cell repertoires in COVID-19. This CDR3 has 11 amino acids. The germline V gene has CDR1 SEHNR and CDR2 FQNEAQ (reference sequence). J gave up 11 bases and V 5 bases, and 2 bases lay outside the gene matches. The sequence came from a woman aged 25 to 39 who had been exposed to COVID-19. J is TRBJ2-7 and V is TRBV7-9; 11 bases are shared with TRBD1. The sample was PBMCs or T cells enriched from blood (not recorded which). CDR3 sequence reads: CASSRDRGKYF. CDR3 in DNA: TGTGCCAGCAGCCGGGACAGGGGGAAGTACTTC.